The 20 T cell receptor beta chains given below trace back to one sample, sequenced in a study of T cell responses to AZD1222 COVID-19 vaccine. Assay used: immunoSEQ multiplex PCR; TCRdb lists only in-frame clones, some missing. The sample has approximately 140,000 clones, 92% seen once. Sequences were derived from peripheral blood, sampled 28 days after the second AZD1222 dose. Receptors originate from an adult who received the AZD1222 COVID-19 vaccine.

This rearrangement joins TRBV7-2 to TRBJ2-5; maybe TRBD2 (6 bases). In germline, CDR1 is SGHTA, CDR2 FQGNSA. V lost 5 bases to trimming and J lost 4 bases, with 14 bases between them. CDR3 size: 14 residues. CDR3 protein: CASSTNGGGETQYF. The CDR3 region has the DNA TGTGCCAGCAGCACAAACGGGGGAGGAGAGACCCAGTACTTC.

The V gene is TRBV7-9, the J gene TRBJ1-1; TRBD1 matches at 9 bases. V lost 5 bases to trimming and J lost 0 bases; unmatched junction nucleotides: 4. The CDR3 extends over 15 amino acids. Germline V lookup: CDR1 SEHNR, CDR2 FQNEAQ (reference sequence). The CDR3: CASSLDRGLNTEAFF. The CDR3 DNA sequence: TGTGCCAGCAGCCTCGACAGGGGGTTGAACACTGAAGCTTTCTTT.

This sequence joins TRBV11-3 and TRBJ2-7, with D possibly called TRBD1 or TRBD2 (5 bases each). The CDR3 loop spans 13 amino acids. Trimming shortened V by 8 bases and J by 1 base, and 12 bases separated the two germline ends. Germline assignment: CDR1 SGHNT and CDR2 YENEEA. The CDR3 region has the DNA TGTGCCAGCGCGCCAGGGACGTCCTACGAGCAGTACTTC. Protein: CASAPGTSYEQYF.

This sequence joins TRBV6-5 and TRBJ1-1; D gene uncertain. V lost 2 bases to trimming and J lost 4 bases, with 14 bases between them. CDR1 is MNHEY and CDR2 is SVGAGI in the germline V gene. CDR3 size: 15 residues. This chain's CDR3 is CASSYAGSWATEAFF. Here the CDR3 DNA reads TGTGCCAGCAGTTACGCCGGAAGTTGGGCCACTGAAGCTTTCTTT.

The chain employs TRBV28 and TRBJ1-4; 9 nucleotides match TRBD1. The length of the CDR3 is 13 residues. The ends lost 10 bases at V and 6 bases at J; junction bases unmatched: 6. CDR1 is MDHEN, CDR2 SYDVKM, per germline. Written as DNA, the CDR3 is TGTGCCATCAGGACAGGGGCGGATGAAAAACTGTTTTTT. This sequence encodes CAIRTGADEKLFF.

The rearrangement links TRBV19 to TRBJ2-1; 9 bases fit TRBD2. Germline V CDR1 and CDR2: LNHDA, SQIVND (reference sequence). Unmatched junction bases numbered 24, after V lost 0 bases and J lost 6 bases. CDR3 size: 22 residues. The CDR3 loop reads CASSIEVGESGRWVKWGNEQFF. The CDR3 DNA is TGTGCCAGTAGTATAGAAGTTGGGGAAAGCGGGAGGTGGGTTAAATGGGGCAATGAGCAGTTCTTC. Full variable domain (outside the CDR3, taken from reference TRBV19 and TRBJ2-1): DGGITQSPKYLFRKEGQNVTLSCEQNLNHDAMYWYRQDPGQGLRLIYYSQIVNDFQKGDIAEGYSVSREKKESFPLTVTSAQKNPTAFYLCASSIEVGESGRWVKWGNEQFFGPGTRLTVL.

This chain uses TRBV27 with TRBJ1-5, with TRBD1 identical over 7 bases. The length of the CDR3 is 15 residues. V was pared by 5 bases and J by 3 bases, with 7 bases of the junction left unmatched. CDR1 is MNHEY, CDR2 SMNVEV, per germline (reference sequence). The CDR3 bases are TGTGCCAGCAGTCCCAATACAGGGGACAATCAGCCCCAGCATTTT. It yields the protein CASSPNTGDNQPQHF.

The chain uses TRBV27 and TRBJ2-2; TRBD1 matches at 8 bases. With 5 bases clipped from V and 6 bases from J, the junction kept 5 bases outside the gene matches. CDR3 size: 14 residues. Germline CDR1 is MNHEY and CDR2 is SMNVEV (reference sequence). The CDR3 region has the DNA TGTGCCAGCAGTCCCAGGGGGCGGGCCGGGGAGCTGTTTTTT. Its protein product is CASSPRGRAGELFF.

This chain uses TRBV24-1 with TRBJ2-5; 11 nucleotides agree with TRBD1. The CDR3 sequence is 14 residues long. Trimming took 5 bases from V and 5 from J; bases not matched to a gene: 3. From germline, CDR1 is KGHDR and CDR2 SFDVKD. Here the CDR3 reads CATSGTGGMETQYF. The CDR3 nucleotides read TGTGCCACCAGTGGGACAGGGGGCATGGAGACCCAGTACTTC.

The chain employs TRBV7-3 and TRBJ2-1, with 8 bases lining up with TRBD2. Germline V CDR1 and CDR2: SGHTA, FQGTGA. The CDR3 sequence is 16 residues long. V dropped 4 bases and J dropped 5; count of bases not matched to a gene: 10. CDR3 in amino acids: CASSSTGTRGNNEQFF. The CDR3 bases are TGTGCCAGCAGCTCCACCGGGACTAGGGGAAACAATGAGCAGTTCTTC.

The chain is built from TRBV4-3 and TRBJ2-7, with D possibly matching TRBD1 (5 bases). CDR3 size: 15 residues. Per the germline V gene, CDR1 is LGHNA and CDR2 is YSLEER. The germline V and J ends were trimmed by 1 base and 3 bases, with 13 bases remaining between them. CDR3 in amino acids: CASSQGLGHHYEQYF. The DNA of the CDR3 is TGCGCCAGCAGCCAAGGTCTTGGACATCACTACGAGCAGTACTTC.

This chain connects TRBV9 to TRBJ1-3, with unresolved D. Germline V CDR1 and CDR2: SGDLS, YYNGEE. The ends were cut back, 1 base at V and 0 bases at J, with 8 bases in the middle. The CDR3 runs to 15 residues. The CDR3 loop reads CASSVSPSSGNTIYF. CDR3 DNA sequence: TGTGCCAGCAGCGTATCTCCCAGCTCTGGAAACACCATATATTTT.

This rearrangement joins TRBV7-8 to TRBJ2-1; 10 bases fit TRBD2. The CDR3 covers 17 residues. The germline V gene encodes CDR1 SGHVS and CDR2 FQNEAQ. The V segment lost 1 base and the J segment 6 bases; nucleotides outside the gene matches: 9. The CDR3 region has the DNA TGTGCCAGCAGCTTAGGCTATAGCGGGAGGAGGGGCAATGAGCAGTTCTTC. This codes for CASSLGYSGRRGNEQFF.

V and J are TRBV5-1 and TRBJ1-2; TRBD1 might be the D (5 bases). Trimming cost V 3 bases and J 0 bases, with 9 bases left between them. CDR3 size: 14 residues. Germline assignment: CDR1 SGHRS and CDR2 YFSETQ. CDR3 DNA: TGCGCCAGCAGCTCCCAGGGTCCTAACTATGGCTACACCTTC. Encoded protein: CASSSQGPNYGYTF.

The CDR3 sequence: CASSQDYGYTF. The DNA for the CDR3 is TGTGCCAGCAGTCAAGACTATGGCTACACCTTC. The chain combines TRBV28 with TRBJ1-2; D call uncertain. The CDR3 contains 11 residues. CDR1 and CDR2 from the germline V gene are MDHEN and SYDVKM. V was cut by 5 bases and J by 3 bases, with 4 bases left in between.

This chain uses TRBV6-5 with TRBJ2-3; no reliable D call. There are 14 residues in the CDR3. V dropped 6 bases and J dropped 1 base, with 11 bases sitting between them. The germline V gene encodes CDR1 MNHEY and CDR2 SVGAGI. CDR3 residues: CASSLTRGTDTQYF. DNA for the CDR3: TGTGCCAGCAGCTTGACAAGGGGCACAGATACGCAGTATTTT.

This clone was detected once. The chain employs TRBV7-9 and TRBJ2-7, with 12 bases matching TRBD1. The CDR3 contains 17 residues. CDR1 is SEHNR, CDR2 FQNEAQ, per germline (reference sequence). V dropped 2 bases and J dropped 5; count of bases not matched to a gene: 10. The chain's CDR3 is CASSLSSGQGARHEQYF. The CDR3 DNA follows: TGTGCCAGCAGCTTAAGCTCGGGACAGGGGGCCAGACACGAGCAGTACTTC.

This rearrangement joins TRBV18 to TRBJ1-2; TRBD1 matches at 7 bases. Germline assignment: CDR1 KGHSH and CDR2 LQKENI. The length of the CDR3 is 16 residues. V lost 5 bases, J lost 0 bases, and 9 bases stayed unmatched. The CDR3 DNA reads as TGTGCCAGCTCAGCTACAGGGGAGTTAGCTAACTATGGCTACACCTTC. It translates to CASSATGELANYGYTF. The full variable domain, its missing parts supplied by reference TRBV18 and TRBJ1-2, is NAGVMQNPRHLVRRRGQEARLRCSPMKGHSHVYWYRQLPEEGLKFMVYLQKENIIDESGMPKERFSAEFPKEGPSILRIQQVVRGDSAAYFCASSATGELANYGYTFGSGTRLTVV.

This chain joins TRBV11-2 and TRBJ1-2, with 8 nucleotides matching TRBD1. The germline V gene has CDR1 SGHAT and CDR2 FQNNGV. The CDR3 covers 14 residues. Trimming cost V 5 bases and J 2 bases; bases outside gene matches: 4. CDR3 in DNA: TGTGCCAGCAGCCCTGGACAGGGAAACTATGGCTACACCTTC. It is translated as CASSPGQGNYGYTF.

In DNA, the CDR3 is TGCAGTGCTAGTCACTATGGCTACACCTTC. Translated, it gives CSASHYGYTF. The chain joins TRBV20-1 to TRBJ1-2; unclear D gene. Germline CDR1 reads DFQATT; CDR2 reads SNEGSKA (reference sequence). This CDR3 comprises 10 residues. V was pared by 3 bases and J by 3 bases, with 2 bases between.